Detailed here is one T cell receptor beta chain. The antigen remains unidentified. This entry belongs to a study of T cells after posttransplantation cyclophosphamide. Study-wide points: Donor-recipient repertoire similarity was low at 1-2 months, rising over year one. Skin or GI-infiltrating T cells shared few TRB sequences with blood.

Trimming cost V 7 bases and J 0 bases, with 10 bases left between them. This CDR3 comprises 14 residues. Germline loops: CDR1 LNHDA, CDR2 SQIVND (reference sequence). Assay used: immunoSEQ multiplex PCR; TCRdb lists only in-frame clones, some missing. This table has some 33,000 clones, roughly nine tenths appearing once. The naive gate required viable CD3+CD4+ or CD3+CD8+ cells with CCR7+CD45RA+CD45RO-CD95-CD27+CD28+ phenotype. The sequence came from a man aged 25-45 years in good health and a related stem cell transplant donor. Sequences were obtained from naive CD4+ T cells sorted from blood. This chain joins TRBV19 and TRBJ2-4; TRBD1 is a possible D gene (6 bases). As DNA, the CDR3 is TGTGCCAGTACCCCGACAGGAGCCAAAAACATTCAGTACTTC. Encoded protein: CASTPTGAKNIQYF.